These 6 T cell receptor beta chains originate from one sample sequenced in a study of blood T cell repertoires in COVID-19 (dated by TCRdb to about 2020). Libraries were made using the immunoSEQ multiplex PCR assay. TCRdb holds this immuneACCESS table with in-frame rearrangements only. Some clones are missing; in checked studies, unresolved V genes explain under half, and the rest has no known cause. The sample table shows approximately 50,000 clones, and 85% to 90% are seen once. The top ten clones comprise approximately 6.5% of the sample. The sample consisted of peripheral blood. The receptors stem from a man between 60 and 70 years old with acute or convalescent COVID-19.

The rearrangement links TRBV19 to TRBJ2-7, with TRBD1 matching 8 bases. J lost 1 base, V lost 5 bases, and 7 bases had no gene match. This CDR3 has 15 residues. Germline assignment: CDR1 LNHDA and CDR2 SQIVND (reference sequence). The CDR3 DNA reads TGTGCCAGTAGTCCCTCAGGGGGCTCTTCCTACGAGCAGTACTTC. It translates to CASSPSGGSSYEQYF.

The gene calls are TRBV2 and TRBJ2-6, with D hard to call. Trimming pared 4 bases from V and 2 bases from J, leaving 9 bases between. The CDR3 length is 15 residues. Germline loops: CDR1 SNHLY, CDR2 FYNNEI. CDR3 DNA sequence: TGTGCCAGCAGTGCCCCCCTTACTGGGGCCAACGTCCTGACTTTC. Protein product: CASSAPLTGANVLTF.

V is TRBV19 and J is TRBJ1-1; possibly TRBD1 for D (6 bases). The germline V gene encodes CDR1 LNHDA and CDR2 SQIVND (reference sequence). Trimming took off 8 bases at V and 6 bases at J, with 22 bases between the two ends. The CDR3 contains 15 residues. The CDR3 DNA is TGTGCCAGTTCCCATGACGGGGGGCTTCGTGCTGAAGCTTTCTTT. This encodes CASSHDGGLRAEAFF.

Here the CDR3 DNA reads TGTGCCTGGGAGGGTAGCGAGAGCATGTATACGCAGTATTTT. Protein product: CAWEGSESMYTQYF. The rearrangement uses TRBV30 and TRBJ2-3; perhaps TRBD2 as D (5 bases). CDR3 size: 14 residues. CDR1 and CDR2 from the germline V gene are GTSNPN and SVGIG (reference sequence). Trimming removed 5 bases at V and 7 bases at J, with 19 bases between.

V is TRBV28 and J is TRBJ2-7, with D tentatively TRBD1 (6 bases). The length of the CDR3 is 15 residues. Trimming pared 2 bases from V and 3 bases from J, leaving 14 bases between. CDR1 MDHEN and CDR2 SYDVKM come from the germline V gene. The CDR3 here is CASSLNGQGRYEQYF. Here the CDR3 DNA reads TGTGCCAGCAGTTTAAACGGTCAGGGGCGCTACGAGCAGTACTTC. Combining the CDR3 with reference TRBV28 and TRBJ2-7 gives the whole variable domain DVKVTQSSRYLVKRTGEKVFLECVQDMDHENMFWYRQDPGLGLRLIYFSYDVKMKEKGDIPEGYSVSREKKERFSLILESASTNQTSMYLCASSLNGQGRYEQYFGPGTRLTVT.

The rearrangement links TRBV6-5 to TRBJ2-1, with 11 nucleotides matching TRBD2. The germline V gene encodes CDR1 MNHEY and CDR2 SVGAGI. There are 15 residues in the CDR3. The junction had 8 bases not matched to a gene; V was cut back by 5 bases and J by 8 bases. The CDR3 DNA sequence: TGTGCCAGCAGTCGTTTAGCGGGAGGGCCGCATGAGCAGTTCTTC. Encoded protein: CASSRLAGGPHEQFF.